The next 20 T cell receptor beta chains were all read from a single sample in a study of blood T cell repertoires in COVID-19. TCRdb keeps only in-frame clones here, not all; method: immunoSEQ multiplex PCR. This sample yields some 170,000 clones, of which about 80% are seen a single time; 7% to 10% belongs to the top ten. The sample comprised peripheral blood. Every receptor here comes from a man aged 55 to 70 with acute or convalescent COVID-19.

This sequence joins TRBV3-1 (or the pseudogene TRBV3-2) and TRBJ1-5; D unresolved. CDR3 size: 14 residues. V dropped 1 base and J dropped 2 bases, with 6 bases sitting between them. Germline loops: CDR1 LGHDT, CDR2 YNNKEL (reference sequence). CDR3 in amino acids: CASSQAGGNQPQHF. CDR3 coding DNA: TGTGCCAGCAGCCAAGCCGGAGGCAATCAGCCCCAGCATTTT.

The CDR3 region is CASSYRQGYGNTIYF. Written as DNA, the CDR3 is TGTGCCAGCAGTTACAGACAGGGGTACGGAAACACCATATATTTT. The chain has TRBV6-5 and TRBJ1-3, with 8 bases aligning to TRBD1. V was clipped by 2 bases and J by 4 bases; unmatched bases: 4. This CDR3 has 15 residues. Germline lookup yields CDR1 MNHEY and CDR2 SVGAGI.

This chain uses TRBV11-2 with TRBJ2-3, with 7 bases aligning to TRBD2. This CDR3 is built from 16 residues. Germline loops: CDR1 SGHAT, CDR2 FQNNGV. J was trimmed by 3 bases and V by 1 base; bases with no gene match: 7. CDR3 DNA sequence: TGTGCCAGCAGCTTAGTGGGCGGGGGAAGTACAGATACGCAGTATTTT. Translating it yields CASSLVGGGSTDTQYF. Full variable domain (missing parts from reference TRBV11-2 and TRBJ2-3): EAGVAQSPRYKIIEKRQSVAFWCNPISGHATLYWYQQILGQGPKLLIQFQNNGVVDDSQLPKDRFSAERLKGVDSTLKIQPAKLEDSAVYLCASSLVGGGSTDTQYFGPGTRLTVL.

The J gene is TRBJ2-2, the V gene TRBV6-5; 7 bases are a match to TRBD2. V dropped 2 bases and J dropped 5; count of bases not matched to a gene: 2. The CDR3 totals 14 residues. Germline CDR1 is MNHEY and CDR2 is SVGAGI. The CDR3 spells CASSYGAGTGELFF. DNA of the CDR3: TGTGCCAGCAGTTACGGAGCGGGGACCGGGGAGCTGTTTTTT.

The chain recombines TRBV19 with TRBJ2-1; 10 bases match TRBD2. The V segment lost 4 bases and the J segment 5 bases; nucleotides outside the gene matches: 8. This CDR3 has 16 residues. CDR1 LNHDA and CDR2 SQIVND come from the germline V gene (reference sequence). The CDR3 loop is CASSTPGLASNNEQFF. The CDR3 DNA follows: TGTGCCAGTAGTACTCCGGGACTAGCGTCTAACAATGAGCAGTTCTTC.

V is TRBV19 and J is TRBJ1-2, with TRBD1 matching 7 bases. The CDR3 spans 14 residues. V was pared by 6 bases and J by 3 bases, with 7 bases of the junction left unmatched. CDR1 and CDR2 (germline): LNHDA, SQIVND (reference sequence). This CDR3 reads CASRIQGEHYGYTF. In nucleotides, the CDR3 is TGTGCCAGTAGGATTCAGGGGGAGCACTATGGCTACACCTTC.

This clone was detected only once. The chain links TRBV27 to TRBJ1-4, with a tentative D call TRBD1 (6 bases). V was clipped by 4 bases and J by 6 bases, with 18 bases between them. Germline CDR1 and CDR2: MNHEY and SMNVEV (reference sequence). This CDR3 has 16 residues. This chain's CDR3 is CASSSLDRTAHEKLFF. The CDR3, as DNA: TGTGCCAGCAGTTCCCTCGACAGGACAGCCCATGAAAAACTGTTTTTT.

The chain links TRBV4-1 to TRBJ1-5; TRBD1 matches 7 bases. The CDR3 extends over 14 amino acids. Germline lookup yields CDR1 MGHRA and CDR2 YSYEKL. Trimming removed 5 bases from V and 4 bases from J; junction bases left unmatched: 5. The CDR3 loop reads CASSDRQGNQPQHF. DNA of the CDR3: TGCGCCAGCAGCGACCGACAGGGTAATCAGCCCCAGCATTTT.

The DNA for the CDR3 is TGCGCCAGCAGCCGAGACAGTTCCCCCGGAAACACCATATATTTT. It codes for CASSRDSSPGNTIYF. The rearrangement uses TRBV4-3 and TRBJ1-3; possible D gene TRBD1, 5 bases. The CDR3 length is 15 residues. Trimming removed 4 bases at V and 4 bases at J, with 14 bases between. CDR1 and CDR2 (germline): LGHNA, YSLEER.

The chain employs TRBV6-5 and TRBJ1-3, with TRBD1 matching over 7 bases. The CDR3 loop spans 14 amino acids. The V gene's germline CDR1 is MNHEY and CDR2 SVGAGI. The V segment lost 6 bases and the J segment 2 bases; nucleotides outside the gene matches: 4. The DNA of the CDR3 is TGTGCCAGCAGAACTACAGGGGCTGGAAACACCATATATTTT. Its protein product is CASRTTGAGNTIYF.

The chain recombines TRBV4-3 with TRBJ2-2; D gene uncertain. CDR3 length equals 15 residues. V was shortened by 0 bases and J by 7 bases, with 12 bases between the two germline ends. Germline V gene lookup returns CDR1 LGHNA and CDR2 YSLEER. The CDR3 loop is CASSQDPRFIGELFF. The CDR3 DNA is TGCGCCAGCAGCCAAGATCCCCGGTTTATCGGGGAGCTGTTTTTT.

This rearrangement joins TRBV6-6 to TRBJ2-3, with TRBD2 as a possible D gene (5 bases). The CDR3 runs 13 residues. Germline CDR1 and CDR2: MNHNY and SVGAGI (reference sequence). Trimming removed 0 bases at V and 4 bases at J, with 5 bases between. The CDR3 DNA follows: TGTGCCAGCAGTTACTCGAGGGCAGATACGCAGTATTTT. Its translation: CASSYSRADTQYF.

The V and J genes are TRBV29-1 and TRBJ1-5; tentative D call: TRBD1 (5 bases). Germline V gene sequence: CDR1 SQVTM, CDR2 ANQGSEA. The CDR3 is 14 amino acids. The germline V and J ends were trimmed by 6 bases and 3 bases, with 15 bases remaining between them. The CDR3 region is CSVGTGELNQPQHF. As DNA, the CDR3 is TGCAGCGTCGGGACGGGGGAACTCAATCAGCCCCAGCATTTT.

The chain links TRBV7-6 to TRBJ2-2; D is possibly TRBD2 (5 bases). V shed 1 base and J shed 1 base, with 13 bases lying between them. Germline lookup yields CDR1 SGHVS and CDR2 FNYEAQ. This CDR3 comprises 17 residues. In DNA, the CDR3 is TGTGCCAGCAGCTTAGGGTTGCGGGCCAAGAACACCGGGGAGCTGTTTTTT. Its translation: CASSLGLRAKNTGELFF.

The chain joins TRBV7-2 to TRBJ1-3, with 8 nucleotides matching TRBD1. After removal of 1 base from V and 0 bases from J, the junction contained 2 bases not matched to a gene. The CDR3 is made up of 16 amino acids. CDR1 and CDR2 from the germline V gene are SGHTA and FQGNSA. The CDR3 region is CASSLGTGRSGNTIYF. CDR3 nucleotide sequence: TGTGCCAGCAGCTTAGGGACAGGGCGCTCTGGAAACACCATATATTTT.

The chain combines TRBV27 with TRBJ1-1; 7 positions agree with TRBD1. Germline V CDR1 and CDR2: MNHEY, SMNVEV (reference sequence). V shed 3 bases and J 5 bases; nucleotides not matched to a gene: 9. This CDR3 spans 15 amino acids. CDR3 nucleotides: TGTGCCAGCAGTTTCTTCCAGGGCAGGGGGACTGAAGCTTTCTTT. It is translated as CASSFFQGRGTEAFF.

This clone was detected only once. The chain combines TRBV29-1 with TRBJ1-2; 8 positions agree with TRBD1. Germline V CDR1 and CDR2: SQVTM, ANQGSEA. The CDR3 loop spans 13 amino acids. With 1 base clipped from V and 8 bases from J, the junction kept 6 bases outside the gene matches. Written as DNA, the CDR3 is TGCAGCGTTGAAGTGCGGACAGGGAACGGCTACACCTTC. It yields the protein CSVEVRTGNGYTF.

The chain joins TRBV19 to TRBJ2-2, with D tentatively TRBD1 (6 bases). The CDR3 sequence is 17 residues long. Trimming took 6 bases from V and 2 from J, leaving 19 bases between them. Germline loops: CDR1 LNHDA, CDR2 SQIVND (reference sequence). Here the CDR3 reads CASSPTVVGHNTGELFF. The CDR3 DNA is TGTGCCAGTAGCCCTACGGTTGTGGGACACAACACCGGGGAGCTGTTTTTT.

The chain employs TRBV19 and TRBJ1-2; weak D call: TRBD1 (5 bases). V was clipped by 5 bases and J by 8 bases, with 12 bases between them. Germline values: CDR1 LNHDA, CDR2 SQIVND (reference sequence). The CDR3 sequence is 12 residues long. The CDR3 region is CASSAGHRGYTF. CDR3 nucleotide sequence: TGTGCCAGTAGTGCCGGACACAGGGGCTACACCTTC.

The J gene is TRBJ1-2, the V gene TRBV7-2; 7 bases match TRBD1. V shed 5 bases, J shed 4 bases, and the junction held 7 bases outside the gene matches. Per germline, CDR1 SGHTA and CDR2 FQGNSA. This CDR3 spans 14 amino acids. CDR3 sequence (DNA): TGTGCCAGCAGCCCGGGACAGACCCTCTATGGCTACACCTTC. The encoded protein is CASSPGQTLYGYTF.